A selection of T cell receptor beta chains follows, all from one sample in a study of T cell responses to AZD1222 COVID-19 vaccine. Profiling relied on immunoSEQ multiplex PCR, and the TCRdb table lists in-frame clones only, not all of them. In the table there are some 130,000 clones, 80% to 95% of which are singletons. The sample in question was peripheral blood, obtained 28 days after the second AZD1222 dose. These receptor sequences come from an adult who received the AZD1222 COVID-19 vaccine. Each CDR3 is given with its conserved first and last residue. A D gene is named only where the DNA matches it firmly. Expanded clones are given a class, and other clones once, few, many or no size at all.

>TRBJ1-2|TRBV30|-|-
CAWSLGQGYTF
TGTGCCTGGAGTTTGGGGCAGGGCTACACCTTC
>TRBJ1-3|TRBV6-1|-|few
CASSEDVTSGNTIYF
TGTGCCAGCAGTGAGGACGTCACCTCTGGAAACACCATATATTTT
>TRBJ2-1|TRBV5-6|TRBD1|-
CASSLPTGSFFDEQFF
TGTGCCAGCAGCCTGCCGACAGGGTCTTTTTTCGATGAGCAGTTCTTC
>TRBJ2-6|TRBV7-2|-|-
CASSLAFENSGANVLTF
TGTGCCAGCAGCTTAGCGTTTGAGAACTCTGGGGCCAACGTCCTGACTTTC
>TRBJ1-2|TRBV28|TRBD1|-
CASSFDRTGNYGYTF
TGTGCCAGCAGTTTCGACAGGACAGGGAACTATGGCTACACCTTC
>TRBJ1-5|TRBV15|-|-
CATSRVRGLTFNQPQHF
TGTGCCACCAGCAGAGTAAGGGGCCTAACGTTCAATCAGCCCCAGCATTTT
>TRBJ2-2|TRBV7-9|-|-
CASSSIGRNTGELFF
TGTGCCAGCAGCTCGATCGGGAGGAACACCGGGGAGCTGTTTTTT
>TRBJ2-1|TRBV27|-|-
CASRPTGTDEQFF
TGTGCCAGCAGACCTACGGGAACGGATGAGCAGTTCTTC
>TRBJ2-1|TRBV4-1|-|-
CASTLGLSFYNEQFF
TGCGCCAGCACCCTGGGCCTCTCCTTCTACAATGAGCAGTTCTTC
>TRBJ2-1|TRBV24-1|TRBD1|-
CATSDVMTGAGEQFF
TGTGCCACCAGTGATGTTATGACAGGGGCTGGTGAGCAGTTCTTC
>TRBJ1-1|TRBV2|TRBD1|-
CASTDRAKNTEAFF
TGTGCCAGCACCGACAGGGCCAAGAACACTGAAGCTTTCTTT
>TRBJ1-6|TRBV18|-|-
CASSPTRSHNSPLHF
TGTGCCAGCTCACCTACCCGGAGCCATAATTCACCCCTCCACTTT
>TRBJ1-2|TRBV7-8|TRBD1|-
CASSFKTGGAGYGYTF
TGTGCCAGCAGCTTCAAAACAGGGGGCGCCGGCTATGGCTACACCTTC
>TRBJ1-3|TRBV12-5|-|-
CASGLVLGRPSGNTIYF
TGTGCTAGTGGTTTGGTACTTGGCAGACCCTCTGGAAACACCATATATTTT
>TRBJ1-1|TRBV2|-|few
CASRTGWGTEAFF
TGTGCCAGCAGGACGGGCTGGGGCACTGAAGCTTTCTTT
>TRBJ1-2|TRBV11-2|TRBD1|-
CASSFPTGGSANYGYTF
TGTGCCAGCAGCTTCCCGACAGGGGGTTCAGCTAACTATGGCTACACCTTC
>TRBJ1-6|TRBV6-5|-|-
CASSTPGKPLHF
TGTGCCAGCAGCACACCCGGAAAGCCCCTCCACTTT
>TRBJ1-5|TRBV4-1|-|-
CASNPEAGQPQHF
TGCGCCAGCAACCCTGAGGCGGGACAGCCCCAGCATTTT
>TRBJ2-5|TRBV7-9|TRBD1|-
CASSLRDRGRDETQYF
TGTGCCAGCAGCCTCCGGGACAGGGGGCGGGATGAGACCCAGTACTTC
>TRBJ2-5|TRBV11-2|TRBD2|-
CASSSTSGETQYF
TGTGCCAGCAGCTCGACTAGCGGGGAGACCCAGTACTTC
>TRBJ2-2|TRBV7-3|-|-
CASSLMAGTNTGELFF
TGTGCCAGCAGCTTAATGGCGGGGACGAACACCGGGGAGCTGTTTTTT
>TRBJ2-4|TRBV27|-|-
CAIMGASRQAKNIQYF
TGTGCTATAATGGGGGCCTCCAGGCAAGCCAAAAACATTCAGTACTTC
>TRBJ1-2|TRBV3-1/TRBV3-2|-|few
CASRNSARGFGYTF
TGTGCCAGCAGAAACAGCGCTCGTGGGTTCGGCTACACCTTC
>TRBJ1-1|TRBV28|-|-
CASSFPTMNTEAFF
TGTGCCAGCAGTTTCCCAACCATGAACACTGAAGCTTTCTTT
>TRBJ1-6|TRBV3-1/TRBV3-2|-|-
CASSQDLNSPLHF
TGTGCCAGCAGCCAAGATCTTAATTCACCCCTCCACTTT
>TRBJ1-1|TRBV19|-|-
CASSKGPNTEAFF
TGTGCCAGTAGTAAAGGGCCGAACACTGAAGCTTTCTTT
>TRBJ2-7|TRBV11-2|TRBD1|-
CASSFASGTGSYEQYF
TGTGCCAGCAGCTTCGCCTCCGGGACAGGGAGCTACGAGCAGTACTTC
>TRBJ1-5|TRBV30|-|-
CAWSVPRGTQPQHF
TGTGCCTGGAGTGTACCAAGAGGGACTCAGCCCCAGCATTTT
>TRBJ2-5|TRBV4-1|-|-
CASSQADRDLETQYF
TGCGCCAGCAGCCAGGCCGACAGAGATCTGGAGACCCAGTACTTC
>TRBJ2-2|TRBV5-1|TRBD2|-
CASSPQRGTGTGELFF
TGCGCCAGCAGCCCACAGCGGGGGACGGGCACCGGGGAGCTGTTTTTT
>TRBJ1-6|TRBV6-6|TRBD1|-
CASTDSGTGVSPLHF
TGTGCCAGCACCGACTCTGGGACAGGGGTTTCACCCCTCCACTTT
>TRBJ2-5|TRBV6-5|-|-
CASSNGVFQETQYF
TGTGCCAGCAGTAACGGTGTATTTCAAGAGACCCAGTACTTC
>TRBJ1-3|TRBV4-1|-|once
CASSHTGYGNTIYF
TGCGCCAGCAGCCACACAGGGTATGGAAACACCATATATTTT
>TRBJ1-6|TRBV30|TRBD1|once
CAWSGQGRSSPLHF
TGTGCCTGGAGTGGACAGGGGCGGAGTTCACCCCTCCACTTT